Listed below are T cell receptor beta chains from one sample, sequenced in a study of blood T cell repertoires in COVID-19. Clones were read by immunoSEQ multiplex PCR, and TCRdb kept only the in-frame ones, dropping some. The sample has some 68,000 clones, roughly 91% seen once. The sample taken for sequencing was peripheral blood. Receptors originate from a man aged 40-50 years with COVID-19, enrolled during active disease. CDR3s include the opening cysteine and the closing phenylalanine or tryptophan. The D gene is left open where the match is weak. Where a row states a size, it is once, few, many or the class of an expanded clone; other rows omit it.

v_call	clone_size	d_call	j_call	cdr3_nt	cdr3_aa
TRBV19	.	.	TRBJ1-1	TGTGCCAGTAGACAATACGTGCGGACTGAAGCTTTCTTT	CASRQYVRTEAFF
TRBV9	.	.	TRBJ1-4	TGTGCCAGCAGCCCCAGATCGGGTGAAAAACTGTTTTTT	CASSPRSGEKLFF
TRBV7-9	once	.	TRBJ1-2	TGTGCCAGCAGCTTAGACGGGACATCCTATGGCTACACCTTC	CASSLDGTSYGYTF
TRBV19	.	.	TRBJ2-2	TGTGCCAGTAGTATAGCGGTGACCGGGGAGCTGTTTTTT	CASSIAVTGELFF
TRBV28	.	TRBD1	TRBJ2-5	TGTGCCAGCAGTTCCTATGCGACAGGGGCAGAGACCCAGTACTTC	CASSSYATGAETQYF
TRBV9	.	.	TRBJ2-5	TGTGCCAGCAGCGTAGGTTCCTGGGGGGAAGGCGCAGAGACCCAGTACTTC	CASSVGSWGEGAETQYF
TRBV10-1	.	.	TRBJ1-1	TGCGCCAGCAGTAGGCGGATGAACACTGAAGCTTTCTTT	CASSRRMNTEAFF
TRBV28	.	.	TRBJ1-5	TGTGCCAGCACAGGGGTCCGTCAGCCCCAGCATTTT	CASTGVRQPQHF
TRBV19	.	TRBD2	TRBJ2-1	TGTGCCAGTAGTATATACCTAGCGGGGGGTCTCAATGAGCAGTTCTTC	CASSIYLAGGLNEQFF
TRBV2	.	.	TRBJ1-2	TGTGCCAGCACGGGTAACTATGGCTACACCTTC	CASTGNYGYTF
TRBV30	.	.	TRBJ1-1	TGTGCCTGGAGTGTGTCCGGTTTTGAAGCTTTCTTT	CAWSVSGFEAFF
TRBV15	.	.	TRBJ2-7	TGTGCCACCAGCAGAGAACAGGACCCCTACGAGCAGTACTTC	CATSREQDPYEQYF
TRBV6-5	.	.	TRBJ1-2	TGTGCCAGCAGTTACAATACCAACTTCAACTATGGCTACACCTTC	CASSYNTNFNYGYTF
TRBV27	once	.	TRBJ1-4	TGTGCCAGCAGTTTAGGGGGGGGGTTCAATGAAAAACTGTTTTTT	CASSLGGGFNEKLFF
TRBV10-3	.	.	TRBJ1-5	TGTGCCATCAGTGACAGGGGTAATCAGCCCCAGCATTTT	CAISDRGNQPQHF
TRBV19	.	.	TRBJ1-1	TGTGCCAGCCAGGGTTACACTGAAGCTTTCTTT	CASQGYTEAFF
TRBV10-3	.	.	TRBJ1-2	TGTGCCATCAGTGACTTGGTGGGGGCCGGCGGCTACACCTTC	CAISDLVGAGGYTF
TRBV3-1/TRBV3-2	.	.	TRBJ1-2	TGTGCCAGCGCTCCGCGGGAACGGTCCGGTGGCTACACCTTC	CASAPRERSGGYTF
TRBV6-5	.	.	TRBJ2-7	TGTGCCAGCAGTTACTCTGGGGGGTTCTACGAGCAGTACTTC	CASSYSGGFYEQYF
TRBV2	.	.	TRBJ2-5	TGTGCCAGCAGTGAAGTAGCAGTGGGGACCCAGTACTTC	CASSEVAVGTQYF
TRBV18	.	.	TRBJ1-4	TGTGCCAGCTCAAGTGACAGGCCAGCTAATGAAAAACTGTTTTTT	CASSSDRPANEKLFF
TRBV7-9	.	.	TRBJ1-1	TGTGCCAGCAGCCCCAACGCGGTCACTGAAGCTTTCTTT	CASSPNAVTEAFF
TRBV9	.	TRBD2	TRBJ2-1	TGTGCCAGCAGCGGGCGACTAGCGGCGTACACCTACAATGAGCAGTTCTTC	CASSGRLAAYTYNEQFF
TRBV30	.	.	TRBJ1-2	TGTGCCTGGAGACCTCCTCCAGGGGTTGGCTACACCTTC	CAWRPPPGVGYTF
TRBV5-1	.	.	TRBJ1-1	TGCGCCAGCAAAGCCGGGACACGTGAAGCTTTCTTT	CASKAGTREAFF
TRBV19	.	.	TRBJ1-3	TGTGCCAGTAGGCTGCGCGGGGGGGACTCTGGAAACACCATATATTTT	CASRLRGGDSGNTIYF
TRBV18	.	.	TRBJ1-2	TGTGCCAGCTCGCCCCGTTCCCGGGCTAACTATGGCTACACCTTC	CASSPRSRANYGYTF
TRBV30	.	TRBD1	TRBJ2-1	TGTGCCTGGAGGAGCCCGGACAGGGACAATGAGCAGTTCTTC	CAWRSPDRDNEQFF
TRBV7-2	.	.	TRBJ1-3	TGTGCCAGCAGCTTGGCGGGGACCGGAAACACCATATATTTT	CASSLAGTGNTIYF
TRBV28	.	.	TRBJ1-2	TGTGCCAGCAGTTCGAGATATGGCTACACCTTC	CASSSRYGYTF
TRBV2	.	TRBD2	TRBJ2-2	TGTGCCAGCAACAAAGCGGGGGCGGCCGGGGAGCTGTTTTTT	CASNKAGAAGELFF
TRBV19	.	TRBD1	TRBJ2-5	TGTGCCAGTAGCCCGGGACAGGGCGTAGTGACCCAGTACTTC	CASSPGQGVVTQYF
TRBV5-4	.	TRBD2	TRBJ2-3	TGTGCCAGCACCAGCGGGGGGGCGAGCACAGATACGCAGTATTTT	CASTSGGASTDTQYF
TRBV5-1	.	TRBD1	TRBJ1-2	TGCGCCAGCAGCCTTGGGACAGGGGCGTACTATGGCTACACCTTC	CASSLGTGAYYGYTF
TRBV10-3	.	TRBD2	TRBJ2-3	TGTGCCATCAGTGGGGCGGGGGGCCAGAGCACAGATACGCAGTATTTT	CAISGAGGQSTDTQYF
TRBV29-1	.	TRBD2	TRBJ2-2	TGCAGCGTTGCCACTAGCGGGGGGGCCGGCGGGGAGCTGTTTTTT	CSVATSGGAGGELFF
TRBV5-1	.	TRBD1	TRBJ1-6	TGCGCCAGCAGCCCATCGGCCGACAGGGGGCTAAGGGGTTCACCCCTCCACTTT	CASSPSADRGLRGSPLHF
TRBV5-1	.	.	TRBJ2-7	TGCGCCAGCAGCTTGGATGGACAAGCCTACGAGCAGTACTTC	CASSLDGQAYEQYF
TRBV7-8	.	.	TRBJ1-5	TGTGCCAGCAGCCCCCAGGGTAGCAATCAGCCCCAGCATTTT	CASSPQGSNQPQHF
TRBV5-1	.	.	TRBJ2-1	TGCGCCAGCAGCTTGGGGCAGGGATACAATGAGCAGTTCTTC	CASSLGQGYNEQFF
TRBV5-4	.	TRBD1	TRBJ1-1	TGTGCCAGCAGCCCAGGGGGGCGGACTGAAGCTTTCTTT	CASSPGGRTEAFF
TRBV7-8	.	TRBD1	TRBJ2-7	TGTGCCAGCAGCCCTAGGCGTACTGGGACAGACCGCGAGCAGTACTTC	CASSPRRTGTDREQYF
TRBV3-1/TRBV3-2	.	TRBD2	TRBJ2-5	TGTGCCAGCAGCCGAGCGGGGGGGCAAGAGACCCAGTACTTC	CASSRAGGQETQYF
TRBV5-4	once	TRBD2	TRBJ2-5	TGTGCCAGCAGCCAAACTAGCGGGGGGTTGGGAGAGACCCAGTACTTC	CASSQTSGGLGETQYF
TRBV3-1/TRBV3-2	.	.	TRBJ2-3	TGTGCCAGCAGCTCCGGACTGTCAAGCACAGATACGCAGTATTTT	CASSSGLSSTDTQYF
TRBV28	.	.	TRBJ1-4	TGTGCCAGCATGCTCCCCAGGGCAACTAATGAAAAACTGTTTTTT	CASMLPRATNEKLFF
TRBV18	.	.	TRBJ2-2	TGTGCCAGCTCCCCGAGGAGGGACACCGGGGAGCTGTTTTTT	CASSPRRDTGELFF
TRBV3-1/TRBV3-2	.	.	TRBJ1-6	TGTGCCAGCAACTCAGGACTTAAAGATTCACCCCTCCACTTT	CASNSGLKDSPLHF
TRBV5-1	.	TRBD2	TRBJ2-5	TGCGCCAGCAGCTTGGTGGCGGGGGGGGAGGAGACCCAGTACTTC	CASSLVAGGEETQYF
TRBV7-2	.	.	TRBJ2-7	TGTGCCAGCAGCTCCCGGACGGGAACAACCTACGAGCAGTACTTC	CASSSRTGTTYEQYF
TRBV2	.	TRBD1	TRBJ1-2	TGTGCCAGCAGCACAGGGGGCGGCTATGGCTACACCTTC	CASSTGGGYGYTF
TRBV16	.	.	TRBJ2-7	TGTGCCAGCAGCGGGCAGATCCCCCACGAGCAGTACTTC	CASSGQIPHEQYF
TRBV7-9	.	.	TRBJ2-7	TGTGCCAGCAGCTTAGCGTACAGCTCCTACGAGCAGTACTTC	CASSLAYSSYEQYF
TRBV19	.	TRBD1	TRBJ1-1	TGTGCCAGTAGTAGGGGACAGGAGAACACTGAAGCTTTCTTT	CASSRGQENTEAFF
TRBV5-1	.	.	TRBJ1-5	TGCGCCAGCAGCTTGGGAGTTAGCAATCAGCCCCAGCATTTT	CASSLGVSNQPQHF
TRBV7-9	.	TRBD1	TRBJ2-3	TGTGCCAGCAGCTTAGGACAGGGATCAGATACGCAGTATTTT	CASSLGQGSDTQYF
TRBV7-8	.	.	TRBJ2-7	TGTGCCAGCAGCTTAGTCGGGGGTGGAGAGCAGTACTTC	CASSLVGGGEQYF